The 14 T cell receptor beta chains below all came from one sample that was sequenced in a study of T cell clusters in autoimmune cytopenias. Multiplex touch-down PCR amplified TRB using TRB-A and TRB-B pools in one tube. Following a re-call of the multiplex PCR reads, TCRdb has one entry per CDR3 protein and lacks DNA. The clone table shows some 5,700 distinct CDR3 sequences, with the ten largest holding approximately 7.2%. TRB amplification used around 0.25 ug of peripheral blood genomic DNA. The same data also went into a second study, on T cell repertoires in aging, cancer and after chemotherapy.

Specimen: peripheral blood. These receptors were collected from a human donor in good health.

The chain has TRBV27 and TRBJ2-7; there is no DNA to check the TCRdb D call of TRBD1. Looked up from germline, CDR1 is MNHEY and CDR2 is SMNVEV (reference sequence). This CDR3 region has 15 residues. CDR3 in amino acids: CASSLRGSPSYEQYF.

Frequency places this clonotype as medium-sized (0.01 to 0.1%). The J gene is TRBJ2-3, the V gene TRBV5-6; TCRdb picks TRBD1, but there is no DNA to check that call. The CDR3 spans 12 residues. The germline V gene encodes CDR1 SGHDT and CDR2 YYEEEE. CDR3 protein: CASSLQGDTQYF.

This clonotype ranks as medium-sized (0.01 to 0.1%) in terms of frequency. This sequence joins TRBV6-5 and TRBJ2-5; with no DNA, the TCRdb D assignment of TRBD2 cannot be verified. The CDR3 runs to 17 residues. Germline-derived CDR1 and CDR2 are MNHEY and SVGAGI. CDR3 amino acids: CASSYVGLAGEQETQYF.

This clonotype is deemed medium-sized by its frequency. The chain joins TRBV11-1 to TRBJ1-1. This CDR3 is built from 11 residues. The germline CDR1 and CDR2 sequences are SGHAT and FQDESV (reference sequence). CDR3 protein: CASSLGLGAFF. The variable domain in full, with the rest retrieved from reference TRBV11-1 and TRBJ1-1, is EAEVAQSPRYKITEKSQAVAFWCDPISGHATLYWYRQILGQGPELLVQFQDESVVDDSQLPKDRFSAERLKGVDSTLKIQPAELGDSAMYLCASSLGLGAFFGQGTRLTVV.

This rearrangement joins TRBV10-3 to TRBJ1-1; with no DNA, the TCRdb D assignment of TRBD1 cannot be verified. Germline V lookup: CDR1 ENHRY, CDR2 SYGVKD. The CDR3 has 15 residues. CDR3 in amino acids: CAISEGGVEDTEAFF.

V and J are TRBV4-3 and TRBJ2-2. The CDR3 has 15 residues. Germline CDR1 is LGHNA and CDR2 is YSLEER. CDR3 protein: CASSQESGNTGELFF.

The chain recombines TRBV20-1 with TRBJ1-5; without DNA, the TCRdb call of TRBD1 cannot be checked. The CDR3 is 16 amino acids. From germline, CDR1 is DFQATT and CDR2 SNEGSKA (reference sequence). CDR3 region: CSAPGQGATGGQPQHF.

This clonotype registers medium-sized by frequency. CDR3 amino acids: CASSYLGQGANYGYTF. The V gene is TRBV6-5, the J gene TRBJ1-2; the D gene TCRdb calls, TRBD1, cannot be checked with no DNA. The V gene's germline CDR1 is MNHEY and CDR2 SVGAGI. There are 16 residues in the CDR3.

Considering frequency, this clonotype is medium-sized. This chain connects TRBV5-4 to TRBJ2-1; absent DNA, TCRdb's TRBD2 call cannot be checked. Germline V lookup: CDR1 SGHNT, CDR2 YYREEE (reference sequence). The CDR3 is 15 amino acids. CDR3 region: CASSLGLAGPNEQFF.

This chain joins TRBV5-1 and TRBJ1-5. The CDR3 consists of 15 residues. Germline V CDR1 and CDR2: SGHRS, YFSETQ. The CDR3 sequence: CASSLAGGAQRPQHF.

This rearrangement joins TRBV19 to TRBJ2-7; TCRdb reports TRBD1, a call that lacks DNA to check it against. The CDR3 consists of 15 residues. Germline CDR1 LNHDA, CDR2 SQIVND (reference sequence). This CDR3 reads CASSPGSPFSYEQYF.

The J gene is TRBJ2-7, the V gene TRBV11-2. Germline CDR1 SGHAT, CDR2 FQNNGV. CDR3 length: 12 amino acids. CDR3 in amino acids: CASRTSFYEQYF.

This chain links TRBV6-2 or TRBV6-3 with TRBJ2-2; TCRdb gives TRBD1 as the D gene, but with no DNA this cannot be confirmed. The CDR3 is made up of 18 amino acids. From germline, CDR1 is MNHEY and CDR2 SVGEGT. The CDR3 protein is CASEGTQLGLANTGELFF.

This chain joins TRBV5-1 and TRBJ1-3; the D call of TRBD1 rests on TCRdb alone, since no DNA is present to check it. Germline CDR1 SGHRS, CDR2 YFSETQ. There are 15 residues in the CDR3. This chain's CDR3 is CASSDPRDAGNTIYF.